This T cell receptor (beta chain) stems from a study of shared clonotypes between healthy human individuals. Germline lookup yields CDR1 MGHRA and CDR2 YSYEKL. The CDR3 runs to 16 residues. The V end lost 1 base, the J end lost 2 bases, and 12 bases lay between the germline ends. Only in-frame clones appear in the TCRdb table, and some are missing; sequencing was by immunoSEQ multiplex PCR. The table lists fewer than 1.4 million clones, approximately 80% of them singletons. This clonotype was obtained from a man in his late teens or twenties in good health. Some clones in this sample may be carry-over from other donors' samples. Sequenced: memory CD4+ T cells from PBMCs. Sample subset: CD45RA-negative fraction. V gene TRBV4-1 combines with J gene TRBJ1-5, with D possibly being TRBD1 (6 bases). The CDR3 DNA sequence: TGCGCCAGCAGCCAAGTGGCACAGGGACGCAATCAGCCCCAGCATTTT. This encodes CASSQVAQGRNQPQHF.